These 30 T cell receptor beta chains share one sample of origin, sequenced in a study of identifying expanded T cells in peripheral blood. Assay used: immunoSEQ multiplex PCR; TCRdb lists only in-frame clones, some missing. The sample has approximately 100,000 clones; about 87% are singletons. The sequencing input was blood. The receptors originated from a person aged 18 to 70 in good health.

The chain carries TRBV2 and TRBJ2-5; TRBD2 matches 7 bases. The CDR3 is 14 residues long. Per the germline V gene, CDR1 is SNHLY and CDR2 is FYNNEI. V was pared by 8 bases and J by 4 bases, with 10 bases of the junction left unmatched. This CDR3 is CASSSWGGGETQYF. CDR3 bases: TGTGCCAGCTCCAGCTGGGGGGGAGGAGAGACCCAGTACTTC.

V and J are TRBV23-1 and TRBJ1-2, with no clear D. TRBV23-1 is recorded as an ORF, its role being uncertain. The CDR3 length is 15 residues. Trimming stripped 4 bases from V and 6 bases from J, with 18 bases between. CDR3 residues: CASSRPSKETNGYTF. CDR3 coding DNA: TGCGCCAGCAGTCGCCCTTCTAAAGAAACTAATGGCTACACCTTC.

This chain connects TRBV11-2 to TRBJ1-5; D gene unclear. The CDR3 covers 12 residues. CDR1 is SGHAT and CDR2 is FQNNGV in the germline V gene. Between the trimmed V and J ends, which lost 4 bases and 7 bases, there was a span of 8 bases. The CDR3 is CASSSYGQPQHF. In DNA form, the CDR3 reads TGTGCCAGCAGCTCCTATGGACAGCCCCAGCATTTT. The full variable domain, in which reference TRBV11-2 and TRBJ1-5 provide the parts outside the CDR3, is EAGVAQSPRYKIIEKRQSVAFWCNPISGHATLYWYQQILGQGPKLLIQFQNNGVVDDSQLPKDRFSAERLKGVDSTLKIQPAKLEDSAVYLCASSSYGQPQHFGDGTRLSIL.

V and J are TRBV28 and TRBJ1-4, with TRBD1 matching 12 bases. This CDR3 region has 16 residues. V was clipped by 4 bases and J by 8 bases; unmatched bases: 8. The germline V gene has CDR1 MDHEN and CDR2 SYDVKM. The CDR3 bases are TGTGCCAGCAGTTCGATCGGGACAGGGGGCGCGGAAAAACTGTTTTTT. Translation gives CASSSIGTGGAEKLFF.

This clone is a singleton in its sample. This rearrangement joins TRBV2 to TRBJ2-3; tentatively, D is TRBD1 (5 bases). The V gene's germline CDR1 is SNHLY and CDR2 FYNNEI. The CDR3 covers 14 residues. V shed 6 bases and J shed 4 bases, with 14 bases lying between them. CDR3 sequence reads: CASRDNLGPDTQYF. The CDR3 DNA sequence: TGTGCCAGCAGAGACAATTTGGGGCCAGATACGCAGTATTTT.

V usage is TRBV6-4 and J usage is TRBJ1-5; TRBD1 agrees at 8 bases. CDR1 is MRHNA and CDR2 is SNTAGT in the germline V gene. The length of the CDR3 is 14 residues. V lost 3 bases, J lost 6 bases, and 4 bases stayed unmatched. The CDR3 region has the DNA TGTGCCAGCAGTGATACAGGGGGAGTTCAGCCCCAGCATTTT. Translating gives CASSDTGGVQPQHF.

The chain employs TRBV2 and TRBJ2-3; D might be TRBD1 (6 bases). The CDR3 runs to 15 residues. V was shortened by 5 bases and J by 3 bases, with 15 bases between the two germline ends. Germline V gene sequence: CDR1 SNHLY, CDR2 FYNNEI. The CDR3 region has the DNA TGTGCCAGCAGTAAGTCATGGGGGCCAACAGATACGCAGTATTTT. Encoded protein: CASSKSWGPTDTQYF.

The V call is TRBV18, the J call TRBJ1-3, with TRBD1 matching 12 bases. Trimming removed 3 bases from V and 7 bases from J; junction bases left unmatched: 7. The germline V gene has CDR1 KGHSH and CDR2 LQKENI. The CDR3 loop spans 16 amino acids. The DNA for the CDR3 is TGTGCCAGCTCACCGTCCGGGACAGGGGGCATCAACACCATATATTTT. As protein: CASSPSGTGGINTIYF.

In the case of this clone: In the same sample, other DNA sequences code for this CDR3. V is TRBV28 and J is TRBJ2-6; D gene ambiguous. The CDR3 covers 13 residues. Germline CDR1 reads MDHEN; CDR2 reads SYDVKM. With 7 bases removed from V and 1 base from J, the gap between germline ends came to 5 bases. The chain's CDR3 is CASTLSGANVLTF. The DNA for the CDR3 is TGTGCCAGCACCCTGTCTGGGGCCAACGTCCTGACTTTC.

This clone was recorded only once. This rearrangement joins TRBV4-2 to TRBJ2-2; D could derive from TRBD1 or TRBD2 (5 bases each). CDR1 is LGHNA and CDR2 is YNFKEQ in the germline V gene. This CDR3 comprises 16 residues. Trimming left V 0 bases short and J 7 bases short, with 15 bases between. CDR3 protein: CASSQDLGAQGGELFF. The CDR3 DNA reads as TGTGCCAGCAGCCAAGATCTCGGGGCGCAGGGCGGGGAGCTGTTTTTT.

The chain couples TRBV5-8 to TRBJ1-3; D remains unclear. Germline V gives CDR1 SGHTS, CDR2 YDEGEE. Trimming pared 4 bases from V and 0 bases from J, leaving 11 bases between. The CDR3 has 15 amino acids. The CDR3 coding sequence is TGTGCCAGCAGCGCCGGGTCCTACTCTGGAAACACCATATATTTT. Translation: CASSAGSYSGNTIYF.

V and J are TRBV18 and TRBJ2-7, with 7 nucleotides matching TRBD1. Germline lookup yields CDR1 KGHSH and CDR2 LQKENI. There are 14 residues in the CDR3. Trimming took 1 base from V and 2 from J; bases not matched to a gene: 2. For the CDR3, the DNA is TGTGCCAGCTCACCACTGACAGGGACCTACGAGCAGTACTTC. This translates into CASSPLTGTYEQYF.

The gene calls are TRBV6-5 and TRBJ2-2; 7 positions agree with TRBD1. Germline V gene data show CDR1 as MNHEY and CDR2 as SVGAGI. CDR3 size: 15 residues. The V segment lost 6 bases and the J segment 2 bases; nucleotides outside the gene matches: 6. As DNA, the CDR3 is TGTGCCAGCAGGTTAGGGACAGTAAACACCGGGGAGCTGTTTTTT. It is translated as CASRLGTVNTGELFF.

The gene calls are TRBV6-5 and TRBJ2-7; the match to TRBD1 covers 9 bases. The CDR3 sequence is 14 residues long. Germline V gives CDR1 MNHEY, CDR2 SVGAGI. V lost 6 bases and J lost 5; bases outside the gene matches: 8. CDR3 DNA: TGTGCCAGCAGACAGGGGGCTGATCGCGACGAGCAGTACTTC. This translates into CASRQGADRDEQYF.

The genes are TRBV6-1 and TRBJ2-3, with D perhaps given as TRBD1 or TRBD2 (5 bases each). Trimming removed 3 bases at V and 2 bases at J, with 12 bases between. CDR1 is MNHNS, CDR2 SASEGT, per germline. This CDR3 region has 15 residues. CDR3 in DNA: TGTGCCAGCAGTGAGAGGGGAGCACACACAGATACGCAGTATTTT. Translating gives CASSERGAHTDTQYF.

This clone was picked up one time. This chain joins TRBV25-1 and TRBJ1-2; no reliable D call. The CDR3 extends over 13 amino acids. CDR1 is MGHDK and CDR2 is SYGVNS in the germline V gene. V was clipped by 1 base and J by 2 bases, with 5 bases between them. The CDR3 DNA reads TGTGCCAGCAGTGAATTGACAAACTATGGCTACACCTTC. Its protein is CASSELTNYGYTF.

The chain joins TRBV6-5 to TRBJ1-3, with a possible D match to TRBD1 (5 bases). CDR3 length: 16 residues. Germline V CDR1 and CDR2: MNHEY, SVGAGI. Trimming stripped 4 bases from V and 0 bases from J, with 13 bases between. DNA for the CDR3: TGTGCCAGCAGTTCCATACAGGCTTACTCTGGAAACACCATATATTTT. It translates to CASSSIQAYSGNTIYF.

The V call is TRBV7-2, the J call TRBJ2-5, with D possibly being TRBD1 or TRBD2 (5 bases each). Germline values: CDR1 SGHTA, CDR2 FQGNSA. Trimming pared 3 bases from V and 4 bases from J, leaving 12 bases between. The CDR3 consists of 14 residues. The CDR3 loop reads CASSLGPNRETQYF. DNA of the CDR3: TGTGCCAGCAGCTTGGGACCGAATCGAGAGACCCAGTACTTC.

The rearrangement joins TRBV14 to TRBJ2-5; D gene uncertain. V was clipped by 1 base and J by 2 bases, with 5 bases between them. Germline V CDR1 and CDR2: SGHDN, FVKESK. This CDR3 region has 13 residues. CDR3 nucleotides: TGTGCCAGCAGCCAAGTACCTCAAGAGACCCAGTACTTC. Translating it yields CASSQVPQETQYF.

The chain uses TRBV4-1 and TRBJ1-2; D possibly corresponds to TRBD1 (5 bases). The CDR3 is made up of 15 amino acids. Per the germline V gene, CDR1 is MGHRA and CDR2 is YSYEKL. Trimming removed 0 bases from V and 1 base from J, with 9 bases in between. The CDR3 region has the DNA TGCGCCAGCAGCCAAGATCCAGGGAATAACTATGGCTACACCTTC. Protein: CASSQDPGNNYGYTF.

The table lists this clone with a few counts. The chain recombines TRBV6-1 with TRBJ1-3, with D perhaps TRBD1 (5 bases). The length of the CDR3 is 13 residues. From germline, CDR1 is MNHNS and CDR2 SASEGT. The V and J ends lost 10 bases and 1 base respectively, with 11 bases between them. CDR3 coding DNA: TGTGCCACCACCCAGGGTTCTGGAAACACCATATATTTT. This encodes CATTQGSGNTIYF.

The chain combines TRBV10-3 with TRBJ2-7; 11 positions match TRBD1. This CDR3 region has 14 residues. Trimming cost V 6 bases and J 5 bases; bases outside gene matches: 6. Germline V CDR1 and CDR2: ENHRY, SYGVKD. The CDR3 reads CAIRGTGGMDEQYF. The CDR3 nucleotides are TGTGCCATCAGGGGGACAGGGGGGATGGACGAGCAGTACTTC.

The chain recombines TRBV6-5 with TRBJ2-7; either TRBD1 or TRBD2 may supply D (5 bases each). Germline V gene lookup returns CDR1 MNHEY and CDR2 SVGAGI. V lost 6 bases to trimming and J lost 6 bases, with 12 bases between them. CDR3 length: 12 amino acids. CDR3 nucleotide sequence: TGTGCCAGCAGGGGACGAGTTTCCGAGCAGTACTTC. Residues: CASRGRVSEQYF.

J is TRBJ2-5 and V is TRBV15; TRBD2 aligns across 10 bases. The CDR3 is 16 residues long. The ends lost 4 bases at V and 5 bases at J; junction bases unmatched: 10. Germline V CDR1 and CDR2: LNHNV, YYDKDF (reference sequence). The CDR3 bases are TGTGCCACCAGCAATCTAGCGGGGGCGGGAGTGGAGACCCAGTACTTC. It specifies CATSNLAGAGVETQYF.

The J gene is TRBJ2-2, the V gene TRBV14; D is perhaps TRBD2 (6 bases). The CDR3 spans 14 residues. V was clipped by 0 bases and J by 8 bases, with 10 bases between them. Germline V gene data show CDR1 as SGHDN and CDR2 as FVKESK. For the CDR3, the DNA is TGTGCCAGCAGCCAAGAACCAGCGGGTGGGGAGCTGTTTTTT. Protein: CASSQEPAGGELFF. Complete variable domain (other parts from reference TRBV14 and TRBJ2-2): EAGVTQFPSHSVIEKGQTVTLRCDPISGHDNLYWYRRVMGKEIKFLLHFVKESKQDESGMPNNRFLAERTGGTYSTLKVQPAELEDSGVYFCASSQEPAGGELFFGEGSRLTVL.

This clone was counted between two and nine times. The rearrangement uses TRBV27 and TRBJ1-2; D is unclear. Trimming left V 8 bases short and J 3 bases short, with 13 bases between. The germline CDR1 and CDR2 sequences are MNHEY and SMNVEV (reference sequence). This CDR3 region has 13 residues. The CDR3 DNA sequence: TGTGCCAGCGGGTCCTACACCCACTATGGCTACACCTTC. Translated, it gives CASGSYTHYGYTF.

This clone was observed once. The J gene is TRBJ2-3, the V gene TRBV4-3, with D unresolved. The germline V gene has CDR1 LGHNA and CDR2 YSLEER. V gave up 1 base and J gave up 0 bases, with 5 bases separating them. The CDR3 is 14 amino acids. CDR3 coding DNA: TGCGCCAGCAGCCAAGGGGTGAGCACAGATACGCAGTATTTT. Translation: CASSQGVSTDTQYF.

The chain is built from TRBV9 and TRBJ1-2, with 8 bases lining up with TRBD1. Germline CDR1 is SGDLS and CDR2 is YYNGEE. The CDR3 has 12 amino acids. V lost 4 bases and J lost 7; bases outside the gene matches: 3. CDR3 sequence reads: CASSPQGGGYTF. CDR3 nucleotide sequence: TGTGCCAGCAGCCCACAGGGGGGTGGCTACACCTTC.

The chain carries TRBV5-1 and TRBJ2-3, with 8 bases lining up with TRBD1. The CDR3 length is 15 residues. Germline assignment: CDR1 SGHRS and CDR2 YFSETQ. V dropped 3 bases and J dropped 4; count of bases not matched to a gene: 7. The CDR3 here is CASSWSSGGADTQYF. In DNA, the CDR3 is TGCGCCAGCAGCTGGAGCTCAGGGGGCGCAGATACGCAGTATTTT.

This chain connects TRBV19 to TRBJ1-2, with D maybe TRBD1 (5 bases). Trimming took off 8 bases at V and 0 bases at J, with 16 bases between the two ends. Germline CDR1 LNHDA, CDR2 SQIVND (reference sequence). This CDR3 contains 15 residues. The CDR3 spells CASLPRGSTNYGYTF. The CDR3 bases are TGTGCCAGTCTTCCTCGGGGGAGCACTAACTATGGCTACACCTTC.